The T cell receptor beta chain under discussion was sequenced for a study of blood T cell repertoires in COVID-19. For the study at large: Samples came from the United States, Italy and Spain, spanning acute and convalescent COVID-19. T cells, B-cell-depleted T cells, or PBMCs provided the cDNA or gDNA that served as material.

Germline values: CDR1 SGHRS, CDR2 YFSETQ. CDR3 length equals 14 residues. The V and J ends lost 4 bases and 4 bases respectively, with 14 bases between them. In the original analysis: Reference gene primer amplification gave nucleated cell count estimates. Sequencing was performed with immunoSEQ multiplex PCR; in TCRdb, only in-frame clones are kept and a portion is missing. V, J and clone size are those of that table, while D and trimming were read from the DNA. Altogether 50,000 to 70,000 clones are present, 76% being singletons, with the ten largest covering roughly a fifth. The rearrangement joins TRBV5-1 to TRBJ1-2; TRBD1 might be the D (5 bases). This clonotype was sampled from a man aged 50-60 years with active or convalescent COVID-19. The sample taken for sequencing was peripheral blood. The chain's CDR3 is CASSTGRASYGYTF. The DNA for the CDR3 is TGCGCCAGCAGCACAGGACGCGCCAGCTATGGCTACACCTTC.